The next 25 T cell receptor beta chains were all read from a single sample in a study of T-cell reconstitution after alpha-beta-depleted transplantation in children. Preparing the TCRbeta library involved the use of unique molecular identifiers. TCRdb itself ran the PCR reads through MiXCR, one entry per CDR3 protein. The table lists about 480,000 distinct CDR3 sequences, approximately 12% of them singletons, with about 5.4% in the top ten. This material consisted of PBMCs from the stem cell graft donor, taken from the stem cell graft. These receptors were taken from a human donor who donated a stem cell graft to a child with combined immunodeficiency.

This clonotype was seen many times. The V gene is TRBV9, the J gene TRBJ2-1, with D perhaps matching TRBD2 (6 bases). This CDR3 region has 15 residues. V dropped 0 bases and J dropped 4 bases, with 11 bases sitting between them. In germline, CDR1 is SGDLS, CDR2 YYNGEE. CDR3 sequence reads: CASSVADGGYNEQFF. For the CDR3, the DNA is TGTGCCAGCAGCGTAGCCGACGGGGGATACAATGAGCAGTTCTTC.

This clonotype was seen at least ten times. The V and J genes are TRBV7-2 and TRBJ1-3; the D is unclear. Between the trimmed V and J ends, which lost 4 bases and 7 bases, there was a span of 11 bases. Germline assignment: CDR1 SGHTA and CDR2 FQGNSA. The CDR3 is made up of 13 amino acids. CDR3 in DNA: TGTGCCAGCAGCTCTACCCCCAGTAACACCATATATTTT. Its protein product is CASSSTPSNTIYF.

The chain combines TRBV30 with TRBJ1-4; the D is unclear. The CDR3 covers 14 residues. Germline CDR1 GTSNPN, CDR2 SVGIG (reference sequence). V was trimmed by 0 bases and J by 0 bases, leaving 5 bases between them. Written as DNA, the CDR3 is TGTGCCTGGAGTGTACTCCCAACTAATGAAAAACTGTTTTTT. Translation: CAWSVLPTNEKLFF. Drawing the rest from reference TRBV30 and TRBJ1-4, the complete variable domain is SQTIHQWPATLVQPVGSPLSLECTVEGTSNPNLYWYRQAAGRGLQLLFYSVGIGQISSEVPQNLSASRPQDRQFILSSKKLLLSDSGFYLCAWSVLPTNEKLFFGSGTQLSVL.

This rearrangement joins TRBV7-9 to TRBJ2-7, with TRBD1 identical over 8 bases. V lost 5 bases, J lost 2 bases, and 5 bases stayed unmatched. Germline values: CDR1 SEHNR, CDR2 FQNEAQ (reference sequence). The CDR3 totals 14 residues. The CDR3 here is CASSDRDRTYEQYF. The CDR3, as DNA: TGTGCCAGCAGCGACCGGGACAGGACCTACGAGCAGTACTTC.

This clonotype was detected many times. This chain joins TRBV7-2 and TRBJ2-1; 10 nucleotides agree with TRBD2. The V gene end was trimmed by 7 bases and the J gene end by 4 bases; junction bases not matched to a gene: 10. Germline V lookup: CDR1 SGHTA, CDR2 FQGNSA. The CDR3 contains 16 residues. Here the CDR3 reads CASTLSGRASYNEQFF. The CDR3 DNA follows: TGTGCCAGCACCTTGAGCGGGAGGGCCTCGTACAATGAGCAGTTCTTC.

This clonotype was seen a few times. The chain employs TRBV5-6 and TRBJ1-1, with D unclear. The length of the CDR3 is 11 residues. Germline V gene data show CDR1 as SGHDT and CDR2 as YYEEEE. V lost 3 bases and J 11 bases, leaving 11 bases between the germline ends. The CDR3 here is CASSSGAWAFF. CDR3 DNA: TGTGCCAGCAGCTCCGGAGCTTGGGCTTTCTTT.

V gene TRBV7-2 combines with J gene TRBJ1-2, with a weak D call TRBD1 (5 bases). The germline CDR1 and CDR2 sequences are SGHTA and FQGNSA. The CDR3 contains 16 residues. The ends were cut back, 0 bases at V and 0 bases at J, with 11 bases in the middle. The CDR3 DNA follows: TGTGCCAGCAGCTTAGCGCAGACAGTAACTAACTATGGCTACACCTTC. Translated, it gives CASSLAQTVTNYGYTF.

The CDR3 sequence is CASSQAQGGNEQFF. The CDR3 DNA is TGTGCCAGCAGCCAAGCACAGGGTGGCAATGAGCAGTTCTTC. The V call is TRBV3-1, the J call TRBJ2-1; possibly TRBD1 for D (6 bases). V lost 1 base and J lost 6, with 10 bases in between. Germline V gene sequence: CDR1 LGHDT, CDR2 YNNKEL (reference sequence). This CDR3 has 14 residues.

This chain links TRBV6-2 or TRBV6-3 with TRBJ2-1, with 11 bases aligning to TRBD2. This CDR3 contains 16 residues. The germline CDR1 and CDR2 sequences are MNHEY and SVGEGT. With V trimmed by 5 bases and J by 6 bases, 9 bases remained unmatched. CDR3 DNA sequence: TGTGCCAGCAGTCCCCTCACTAGCGGGAGCCTCAATGAGCAGTTCTTC. Encoded protein: CASSPLTSGSLNEQFF.

This clonotype was seen a few times. The rearrangement links TRBV9 to TRBJ2-1; maybe TRBD1 (8 bases). The CDR3 totals 15 residues. CDR1 is SGDLS and CDR2 is YYNGEE in the germline V gene. Trimming shortened V by 5 bases and J by 7 bases, and 19 bases separated the two germline ends. The CDR3 nucleotides are TGTGCCAGCAGTCTCGGACAGGGAGGGAGGAATGAGCAGTTCTTC. Protein: CASSLGQGGRNEQFF.

The chain is built from TRBV28 and TRBJ2-6; possibly TRBD2 for D (5 bases). Trimming removed 2 bases at V and 0 bases at J, with 11 bases between. Germline V gene data show CDR1 as MDHEN and CDR2 as SYDVKM. There are 17 residues in the CDR3. In DNA, the CDR3 is TGTGCCAGCAGTTTAATCGGGGTATTCTCTGGGGCCAACGTCCTGACTTTC. Amino acid sequence: CASSLIGVFSGANVLTF. The full variable domain, its missing parts supplied by reference TRBV28 and TRBJ2-6, is DVKVTQSSRYLVKRTGEKVFLECVQDMDHENMFWYRQDPGLGLRLIYFSYDVKMKEKGDIPEGYSVSREKKERFSLILESASTNQTSMYLCASSLIGVFSGANVLTFGAGSRLTVL.

This clonotype was observed a handful of times. The J gene is TRBJ2-7, the V gene TRBV15, with TRBD1 matching over 8 bases. The germline V gene has CDR1 LNHNV and CDR2 YYDKDF (reference sequence). With V trimmed by 1 base and J by 7 bases, 6 bases remained unmatched. CDR3 length equals 14 residues. The CDR3 nucleotides read TGTGCCACCAGCAGAGGGACAGGGAGAGAAGAGCAGTACTTC. Protein: CATSRGTGREEQYF.

This clonotype has at least ten counts. As DNA, the CDR3 is TGTGCCAGCAGTCCGAATGAAAAACTGTTTTTT. Translation gives CASSPNEKLFF. V is TRBV12-3 or TRBV12-4 and J is TRBJ1-4; D remains unclear. The CDR3 extends over 11 amino acids. V dropped 5 bases and J dropped 5 bases, with 3 bases sitting between them.

The chain couples TRBV7-2 to TRBJ2-7; 14 bases match TRBD2. CDR1 and CDR2 from the germline V gene are SGHTA and FQGNSA. This CDR3 comprises 14 residues. V lost 5 bases, J lost 8 bases, and 5 bases stayed unmatched. The CDR3 coding sequence is TGTGCCAGCAGCCAAGGGACTAGCGGGAGAAAGCAGTACTTC. Its protein is CASSQGTSGRKQYF.

V usage is TRBV30 and J usage is TRBJ2-7, with TRBD1 identical over 10 bases. CDR3 length: 14 residues. Germline lookup yields CDR1 GTSNPN and CDR2 SVGIG (reference sequence). With 3 bases clipped from V and 7 bases from J, the junction kept 9 bases outside the gene matches. As DNA, the CDR3 is TGTGCCTGGAGCTTCGGACAGGGGGGAGGAGAGCAGTACTTC. Translated: CAWSFGQGGGEQYF.

The sample holds many counts of this clonotype. The chain joins TRBV7-2 to TRBJ1-1, with 7 bases that match TRBD1. This CDR3 is built from 11 residues. Trimming cost V 7 bases and J 9 bases; bases outside gene matches: 5. In germline, CDR1 is SGHTA, CDR2 FQGNSA. The CDR3 loop reads CASTPGGKAFF. The DNA for the CDR3 is TGTGCCAGCACCCCAGGGGGGAAAGCTTTCTTT. Complete variable domain (other parts from reference TRBV7-2 and TRBJ1-1): GAGVSQSPSNKVTEKGKDVELRCDPISGHTALYWYRQSLGQGLEFLIYFQGNSAPDKSGLPSDRFSAERTGGSVSTLTIQRTQQEDSAVYLCASTPGGKAFFGQGTRLTVV.

The gene calls are TRBV5-1 and TRBJ1-5; D gene uncertain. This CDR3 is built from 14 residues. The V end was cut by 5 bases, the J end by 4 bases, with 13 bases between. Germline values: CDR1 SGHRS, CDR2 YFSETQ. DNA for the CDR3: TGCGCCAGCAGTGCGGGGAAGGCAAATCAGCCCCAGCATTTT. This sequence encodes CASSAGKANQPQHF.

This clonotype was counted many times. This chain joins TRBV5-1 and TRBJ2-1; D is undetermined. V gave up 4 bases and J gave up 2 bases, with 10 bases separating them. This CDR3 is built from 14 residues. Germline V lookup: CDR1 SGHRS, CDR2 YFSETQ. The CDR3 loop reads CASSPIGAYNEQFF. In nucleotides, the CDR3 is TGCGCCAGCAGCCCGATCGGTGCCTACAATGAGCAGTTCTTC.

A few counts support this clonotype. DNA of the CDR3: TGCGCCAGCAGCTTGATTCCGGGAGGGCCGGCCGGGGAGCTGTTTTTT. It specifies CASSLIPGGPAGELFF. The chain combines TRBV5-1 with TRBJ2-2; 8 nucleotides line up with TRBD2. Germline lookup yields CDR1 SGHRS and CDR2 YFSETQ. The V gene end was trimmed by 1 base and the J gene end by 6 bases; junction bases not matched to a gene: 8. There are 16 residues in the CDR3. Full variable domain (rest looked up from reference TRBV5-1 and TRBJ2-2): KAGVTQTPRYLIKTRGQQVTLSCSPISGHRSVSWYQQTPGQGLQFLFEYFSETQRNKGNFPGRFSGRQFSNSRSEMNVSTLELGDSALYLCASSLIPGGPAGELFFGEGSRLTVL.

This clonotype has just a few counts. The gene calls are TRBV5-1 and TRBJ2-1; TRBD2 matches 8 bases. The CDR3 extends over 15 amino acids. V gave up 3 bases and J gave up 7 bases; unmatched junction bases: 9. CDR1 is SGHRS and CDR2 is YFSETQ in the germline V gene. The CDR3 loop reads CASSSTGGPGNEQFF. CDR3 bases: TGCGCCAGCAGCTCTACGGGAGGGCCGGGGAATGAGCAGTTCTTC.

This clonotype has ten or more counts. The chain carries TRBV4-2 and TRBJ1-6; 8 nucleotides align to TRBD1. The J segment lost 7 bases and the V segment lost 0 bases, leaving 5 bases of the junction unmatched. The CDR3 loop spans 16 amino acids. Looked up from germline, CDR1 is LGHNA and CDR2 is YNFKEQ. In nucleotides, the CDR3 is TGTGCCAGCAGCCAAGATCCGGGGACAGGAAATTCACCCCTCCACTTT. It specifies CASSQDPGTGNSPLHF.

The gene calls are TRBV20-1 and TRBJ2-7; D remains ambiguous. CDR3 length: 13 amino acids. The germline V gene has CDR1 DFQATT and CDR2 SNEGSKA (reference sequence). V was shortened by 3 bases and J by 0 bases, with 9 bases between the two germline ends. CDR3 protein: CSARSRNSYEQYF. CDR3 bases: TGCAGTGCTAGGTCGCGGAACTCCTACGAGCAGTACTTC.

In this sample, this clonotype turned up many times. The CDR3 here is CASSLDRGYGYTF. The CDR3 DNA is TGCGCCAGCAGCCTGGACAGAGGCTATGGCTACACCTTC. The chain joins TRBV5-1 to TRBJ1-2, with D possibly matching TRBD1 (6 bases). Germline V lookup: CDR1 SGHRS, CDR2 YFSETQ. The V and J ends lost 4 bases and 4 bases respectively, with 11 bases between them. The CDR3 length is 13 residues.

This clonotype was observed many times. The V call is TRBV7-8, the J call TRBJ1-2; D unclear. The CDR3 contains 14 residues. Germline V CDR1 and CDR2: SGHVS, FQNEAQ. Trimming took 1 base from V and 5 from J, leaving 11 bases between them. The CDR3 bases are TGTGCCAGCAGCTTAGAGGCCGCCCTGTATGGCTACACCTTC. Translation gives CASSLEAALYGYTF.

On this clonotype: One end of the junction fails to match germline, which may point to a read error. This chain joins TRBV5-6 and TRBJ2-3; D is tentatively TRBD1 or TRBD2 (5 bases each). CDR1 and CDR2 from the germline V gene are SGHDT and YYEEEE. This CDR3 is built from 13 residues. In DNA form, the CDR3 reads TGTGCCAGCAGCCCTCCCCCCGGGACCGGAGCCGTGTTT. Translation: CASSPPPGTGAVF.